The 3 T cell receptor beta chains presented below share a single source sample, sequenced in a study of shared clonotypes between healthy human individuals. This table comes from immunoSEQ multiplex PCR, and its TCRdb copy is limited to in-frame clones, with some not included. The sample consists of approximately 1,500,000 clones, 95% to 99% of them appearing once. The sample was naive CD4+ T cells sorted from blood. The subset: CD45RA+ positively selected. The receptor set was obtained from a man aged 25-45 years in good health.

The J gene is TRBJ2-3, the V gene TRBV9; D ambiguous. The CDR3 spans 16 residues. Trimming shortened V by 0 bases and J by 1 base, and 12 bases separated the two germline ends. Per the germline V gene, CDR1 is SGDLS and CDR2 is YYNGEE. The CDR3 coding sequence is TGTGCCAGCAGCGTAGCGGGTTTAGCCGGCACAGATACGCAGTATTTT. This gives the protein CASSVAGLAGTDTQYF.

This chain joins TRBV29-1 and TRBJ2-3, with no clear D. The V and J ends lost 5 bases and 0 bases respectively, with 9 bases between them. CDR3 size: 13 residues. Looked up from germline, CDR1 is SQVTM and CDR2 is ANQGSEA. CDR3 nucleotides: TGCAGCGTTTCACGATCTAGCACAGATACGCAGTATTTT. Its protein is CSVSRSSTDTQYF.

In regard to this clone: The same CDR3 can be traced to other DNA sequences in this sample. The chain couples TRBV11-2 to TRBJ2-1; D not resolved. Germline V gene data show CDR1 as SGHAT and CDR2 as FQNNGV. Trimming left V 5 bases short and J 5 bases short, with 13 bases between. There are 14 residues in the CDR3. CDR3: CASSLVRSHNEQFF. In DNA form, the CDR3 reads TGTGCCAGCAGCCTCGTACGAAGTCACAATGAGCAGTTCTTC.